Reported below is one TCR beta chain. The target antigen is unknown. This specimen belongs to a study of CD8 T cells in ankylosing spondylitis. Libraries for TCR beta were made by quantitative 5'-RACE with molecular barcodes. TCRdb reprocessed the 5' RACE reads with MiXCR, giving one entry per CDR3 protein. The sample records around 150,000 distinct CDR3 sequences, around 20% being singletons. With 4 bases clipped from V and 5 bases from J, the junction kept 7 bases outside the gene matches. The germline gives CDR1 KGHDR, CDR2 SFDVKD. This CDR3 region has 15 residues. General study results and limits: Matched ankylosing spondylitis synovial fluid reportedly showed significant enrichment of disease-linked clones. Made up of eight highly homologous variants, a TCR beta motif appeared characteristic of ankylosing spondylitis blood. Previously reported in reactive arthritis synovial fluid and blood were some of the motif variants.

Sequenced input: blood, either unsorted or a sorted T cell fraction (not recorded which). The chain links TRBV24-1 to TRBJ1-5; 7 bases match TRBD1. The receptor's source is a male donor with ankylosing spondylitis or in good health (not recorded which). The CDR3 loop is CATSDHRGLHQPQHF. The CDR3 DNA follows: TGTGCCACCAGTGACCACAGGGGACTCCATCAGCCCCAGCATTTT.